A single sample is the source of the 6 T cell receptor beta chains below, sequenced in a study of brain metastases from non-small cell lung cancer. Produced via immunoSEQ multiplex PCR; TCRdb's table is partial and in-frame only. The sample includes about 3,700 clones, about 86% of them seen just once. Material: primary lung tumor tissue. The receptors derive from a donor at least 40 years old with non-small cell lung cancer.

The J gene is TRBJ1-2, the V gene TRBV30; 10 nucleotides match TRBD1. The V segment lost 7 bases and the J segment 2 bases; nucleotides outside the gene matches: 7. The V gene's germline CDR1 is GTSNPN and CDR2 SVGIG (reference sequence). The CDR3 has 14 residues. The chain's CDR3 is CALLGGQGNYGYTF. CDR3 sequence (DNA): TGTGCCTTATTGGGGGGACAGGGGAACTATGGCTACACCTTC.

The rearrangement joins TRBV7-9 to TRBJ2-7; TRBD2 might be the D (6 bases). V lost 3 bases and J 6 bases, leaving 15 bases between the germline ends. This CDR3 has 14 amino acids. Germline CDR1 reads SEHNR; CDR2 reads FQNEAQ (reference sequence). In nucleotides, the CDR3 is TGTGCCAGCAGCTTTCATGGACTAAAAAGCGAGCAGTACTTC. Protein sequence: CASSFHGLKSEQYF.

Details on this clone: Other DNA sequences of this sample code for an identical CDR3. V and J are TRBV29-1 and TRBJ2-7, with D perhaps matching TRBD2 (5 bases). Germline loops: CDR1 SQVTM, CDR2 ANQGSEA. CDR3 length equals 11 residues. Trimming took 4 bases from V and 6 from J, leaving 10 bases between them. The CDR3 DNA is TGCAGCGTTGGAGGGCAAAGCGAGCAGTACTTC. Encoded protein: CSVGGQSEQYF.

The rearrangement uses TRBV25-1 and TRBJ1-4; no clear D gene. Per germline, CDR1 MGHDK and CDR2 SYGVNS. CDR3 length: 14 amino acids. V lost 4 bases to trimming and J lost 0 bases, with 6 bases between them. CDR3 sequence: CASSGSTTNEKLFF. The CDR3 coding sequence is TGTGCCAGCAGTGGGAGTACAACTAATGAAAAACTGTTTTTT.

The DNA for the CDR3 is TGCGCCAGCAGCTTGACAGGGATCTATGGCTACACCTTC. Protein product: CASSLTGIYGYTF. The genes are TRBV5-1 and TRBJ1-2, with D possibly matching TRBD1 (6 bases). The germline gives CDR1 SGHRS, CDR2 YFSETQ. This CDR3 has 13 residues. The V end was cut by 1 base, the J end by 4 bases, with 8 bases between.

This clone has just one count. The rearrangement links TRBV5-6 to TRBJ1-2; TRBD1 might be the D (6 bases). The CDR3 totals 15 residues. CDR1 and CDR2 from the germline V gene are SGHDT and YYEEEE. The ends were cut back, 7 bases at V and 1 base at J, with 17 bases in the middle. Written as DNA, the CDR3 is TGTGCCAGCCGCTCGGAAAGACAGGATAACTATGGCTACACCTTC. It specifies CASRSERQDNYGYTF.